The 16 T cell receptor beta chains below all came from one sample that was sequenced in a study of response to subunit inactivated influenza vaccine. Each CDR3 protein is one row after TCRdb ran MiXCR on the RT-PCR reads. This table has about 580,000 distinct CDR3 sequences, 14% appearing once. Sequences were derived from PBMCs from blood, sampled 11 to 12 days after vaccination. The receptors shown here come from a man aged 45-60 years who received an inactivated influenza vaccine.

This rearrangement joins TRBV20-1 to TRBJ1-5; D is unresolved. The CDR3 length is 14 residues. V was clipped by 5 bases and J by 3 bases, with 14 bases between them. The germline gives CDR1 DFQATT, CDR2 SNEGSKA (reference sequence). CDR3: CSAGSPGNNQPQHF. The DNA for the CDR3 is TGCAGTGCTGGGTCCCCGGGGAACAATCAGCCCCAGCATTTT.

This clonotype occurred a few times. CDR3 coding DNA: TGTGCCAGCAGTTGGGACCGAAGGGGAGAGACCCAGTACTTC. It codes for CASSWDRRGETQYF. The chain recombines TRBV6-5 with TRBJ2-5; D tentatively reads TRBD1 or TRBD2 (5 bases each). Trimming took 4 bases from V and 4 from J, leaving 13 bases between them. The CDR3 runs to 14 residues. Per the germline V gene, CDR1 is MNHEY and CDR2 is SVGAGI.

There are many counts of this clonotype. The rearrangement uses TRBV4-1 and TRBJ2-5; a possible D gene is TRBD2 (6 bases). Germline CDR1 reads MGHRA; CDR2 reads YSYEKL. The V end was cut by 5 bases, the J end by 4 bases, with 14 bases between. This CDR3 has 14 residues. CDR3 coding DNA: TGCGCCAGCAGCAACCGCGGAGGGCCAGAGACCCAGTACTTC. Protein product: CASSNRGGPETQYF.

The chain is built from TRBV18 and TRBJ2-2; D gene uncertain. Trimming cost V 4 bases and J 8 bases, with 11 bases left between them. CDR3 length: 13 residues. CDR1 KGHSH and CDR2 LQKENI come from the germline V gene. CDR3 DNA sequence: TGTGCCAGCTCACTCCAAACAGAGGGGGAGCTGTTTTTT. This sequence encodes CASSLQTEGELFF.

This clonotype was detected only a few times. V and J are TRBV28 and TRBJ1-5; D remains ambiguous. The V gene's germline CDR1 is MDHEN and CDR2 SYDVKM. This CDR3 has 13 amino acids. Trimming removed 8 bases at V and 2 bases at J, with 10 bases between. CDR3 nucleotides: TGTGCCAGCGAGTCAACCCGCAATCAGCCCCAGCATTTT. This gives the protein CASESTRNQPQHF.

The J gene is TRBJ1-3, the V gene TRBV9, with D perhaps matching TRBD1 (5 bases). This CDR3 contains 14 residues. The germline V gene encodes CDR1 SGDLS and CDR2 YYNGEE. V was clipped by 3 bases and J by 0 bases, with 7 bases between them. CDR3 residues: CASSATVSGNTIYF. CDR3 DNA sequence: TGTGCCAGCAGCGCGACAGTCTCTGGAAACACCATATATTTT.

The chain joins TRBV7-2 to TRBJ1-1, with 7 bases lining up with TRBD1. The CDR3 runs 16 residues. CDR1 and CDR2 (germline): SGHTA, FQGNSA. V shed 1 base and J 1 base; nucleotides not matched to a gene: 6. CDR3 DNA sequence: TGTGCCAGCAGCTTAGAACTGACAGGGACGAACACTGAAGCTTTCTTT. It yields the protein CASSLELTGTNTEAFF.

This clonotype was observed at least ten times. V gene TRBV29-1 combines with J gene TRBJ2-3; the match to TRBD2 covers 8 bases. Per the germline V gene, CDR1 is SQVTM and CDR2 is ANQGSEA. J was trimmed by 1 base and V by 3 bases; bases with no gene match: 3. This CDR3 has 14 residues. The CDR3 coding sequence is TGCAGCGTTGATGCGGGGGGACGCACAGATACGCAGTATTTT. It is translated as CSVDAGGRTDTQYF.

The chain recombines TRBV5-1 with TRBJ2-3; 8 bases align to TRBD1. The CDR3 is 16 residues long. Germline V gene data show CDR1 as SGHRS and CDR2 as YFSETQ. The V segment lost 4 bases and the J segment 5 bases; nucleotides outside the gene matches: 12. The CDR3 loop is CASSLNGQGAGDTQYF. CDR3 coding DNA: TGCGCCAGCAGCCTGAACGGTCAGGGGGCAGGAGATACGCAGTATTTT.

This clonotype was picked up a small number of times. The chain links TRBV2 to TRBJ1-2; D gene ambiguous. The CDR3 is 15 residues long. Per the germline V gene, CDR1 is SNHLY and CDR2 is FYNNEI. The V gene lost 2 bases and the J gene lost 1 base, with 11 bases spanning the gap. The chain's CDR3 is CASSESSGDNYGYTF. In DNA, the CDR3 is TGTGCCAGCAGTGAATCATCCGGGGATAACTATGGCTACACCTTC.

This chain connects TRBV7-2 to TRBJ2-7; 10 bases are a match to TRBD1. Looked up from germline, CDR1 is SGHTA and CDR2 is FQGNSA. The CDR3 sequence is 19 residues long. Unmatched junction bases numbered 14, after V lost 0 bases and J lost 3 bases. CDR3 loop: CASSLAEVLGTGAVYEQYF. The CDR3 bases are TGTGCCAGCAGCTTAGCGGAAGTTCTGGGGACAGGGGCAGTCTACGAGCAGTACTTC. The whole variable domain, remainder taken from reference TRBV7-2 and TRBJ2-7, is GAGVSQSPSNKVTEKGKDVELRCDPISGHTALYWYRQSLGQGLEFLIYFQGNSAPDKSGLPSDRFSAERTGGSVSTLTIQRTQQEDSAVYLCASSLAEVLGTGAVYEQYFGPGTRLTVT.

V usage is TRBV7-9 and J usage is TRBJ1-1; 7 bases align to TRBD1. Germline values: CDR1 SEHNR, CDR2 FQNEAQ (reference sequence). The CDR3 totals 14 residues. Trimming cost V 2 bases and J 5 bases; bases outside gene matches: 5. The CDR3 spells CASSLRETGTEAFF. CDR3 in DNA: TGTGCCAGCAGCTTAAGGGAGACAGGGACTGAAGCTTTCTTT.

This clonotype was found a few times. The junction differs from germline at one of its ends, possibly a read error. This chain links TRBV28 with TRBJ2-4; tentative D call: TRBD2 (6 bases). CDR1 is MDHEN, CDR2 SYDVKM, per germline. CDR3 length: 12 amino acids. As DNA, the CDR3 is TGTGCCAGCAGTCTGCCCGGGACTTCTATGGACTTC. Translated, it gives CASSLPGTSMDF.

This sequence joins TRBV15 and TRBJ2-1; the D gene is possibly TRBD2 (6 bases). The CDR3 totals 15 residues. In germline, CDR1 is LNHNV, CDR2 YYDKDF (reference sequence). The V gene lost 0 bases and the J gene lost 1 base, with 7 bases spanning the gap. The CDR3 nucleotides read TGTGCCACCAGCAGAGAACTAGCTTCCTACAATGAGCAGTTCTTC. Translation gives CATSRELASYNEQFF.

This clonotype has only a few counts. The chain has TRBV4-3 and TRBJ2-5; a weak D match, TRBD1 (5 bases). Germline assignment: CDR1 LGHNA and CDR2 YSLEER. V was pared by 1 base and J by 5 bases, with 14 bases between. This CDR3 has 15 amino acids. The CDR3 here is CASSQVDGRAETQYF. The CDR3 DNA follows: TGCGCCAGCAGCCAAGTGGATGGCAGGGCGGAGACCCAGTACTTC.

This sequence joins TRBV6-5 and TRBJ1-4; 7 bases are a match to TRBD1. The germline CDR1 and CDR2 sequences are MNHEY and SVGAGI. V lost 4 bases and J lost 7; bases outside the gene matches: 6. The CDR3 consists of 14 residues. The CDR3 reads CASSLQGDVEKLFF. The CDR3 nucleotides are TGTGCCAGCAGTTTGCAGGGGGACGTTGAAAAACTGTTTTTT.